This TCR beta chain was recovered during a study of blood T cell repertoires in COVID-19 (dated by TCRdb to 2019 to 2021). Study-level background: The collaborator samples originated in the United States, Italy and Spain and spanned the acute and convalescent phases of COVID-19. A freely available public database, intended as a resource for researchers studying the immune response to SARS-CoV-2, is where the repertoires were released. Where available, HLA class I and class II types were obtained from metadata supplied by the sample provider rather than from assay-based typing. The dataset comprised deeply sampled blood TCRbeta repertoires from subjects exposed to, actively infected with, or recovered from COVID-19. The prospective study material was composed of cDNA or gDNA derived from T cells, B-cell-depleted T cells, or PBMCs. Sample metadata almost always included a de-identified subject ID, COVID-19 status, age in years and sex. The samples were drawn from two sources: the first 160 participants of the ongoing ImmuneRACE study, and some 1,300 subjects contributed by 6 global collaborators.

The CDR3 measures 13 amino acids from cysteine to phenylalanine. Only the CDR3 DNA stays, 39 bases, in frame from base 1. V ends up 5 bases short and J 7 bases short, with an unmatched junction base count of 9. The germline V gene specifies SQVTM as CDR1 and ANQGSEA as CDR2. Collaborating institutions collected whole blood in K2EDTA tubes following their own protocols. Collaborator samples were shipped for TCRbeta analysis as frozen whole blood, isolated PBMCs, or DNA extracted from either sample type. The investigation overall reported the following: The quantity of clinical and demographic metadata differed by source and by participant and was supplied without curation.

The immunoSEQ Assay, a bias-controlled multiplex PCR, was used to amplify TCRbeta CDR3 regions from genomic DNA. As for the original processing: The number of nucleated cells in each sample was estimated from the amplification of reference gene primers within the assay. To quantify the absolute abundance of each unique TCRbeta CDR3 rearrangement, sequence reads were collapsed and filtered. For each sample, productive Simpson clonality was calculated by taking the square root of Simpson's diversity index across productive rearrangements. Entries here come from immuneACCESS through TCRdb and include only in-frame sequences with V and J called. Some clones fail to appear in such tables; in the studies checked, an unresolved V gene covers under half of the shortfall, and the cause of the remainder is unknown. That table supplies the V and J calls and clone size; D and trimming were determined from the DNA. Here the sample has some 160,000 clones; around 80% occur a single time. Of the sample, about 6.8% is held by the ten largest clones.

This clone has just a few counts. The antigen it binds to is not known. No base quality values were provided; no much bigger clone lies one nucleotide off. Sequenced sample: peripheral blood. This receptor was obtained from a man aged 65 to 85 with active or convalescent COVID-19. The chain uses TRBV29-1 and TRBJ1-1; the junction holds 8 bases that match TRBD1. Read as DNA, the sequence is TGCAGCGTTAAGGACGCAGGGGGCGGTGAAGCTTTCTTT. The resulting protein is CSVKDAGGGEAFF.